These 5 T cell receptor beta chains were all obtained from the same sample, sequenced in a study of T cell repertoires in aging, cancer and after chemotherapy (dated by TCRdb to the late 2010s). The listed sequencing device is Illumina MiSeq. Multiplex touch-down PCR with a mixed TRB-A/B primer pool was used to amplify rearranged TRB sequences covering the V, D and J segments. Starting from the raw public reads, TCRdb applied fastp trimming at Q25, assembled clones with MiXCR and retained in-frame beta chains. Rows matching on CDR3 protein sequence are summarized as one entry with the most common DNA and genes. The table for this sample lists a few hundred distinct CDR3 sequences; about 20% of them were counted only once. 62% of the sample comes from the top ten. Genomic DNA extracted from peripheral blood, rather than sorted cells or RNA, was used as the source for amplification of TCR beta rearrangements.

Sequenced sample: blood. These receptors were obtained from a human donor with a solid tumor.

The chain joins TRBV28 to TRBJ2-7; TRBD2 might be the D (7 bases). From germline, CDR1 is MDHEN and CDR2 SYDVKM. V was shortened by 1 base and J by 4 bases, with 14 bases between the two germline ends. The CDR3 has 15 residues. The CDR3 here is CASSLFVGGGYEQYF. DNA for the CDR3: TGTGCCAGCAGTTTATTTGTGGGAGGGGGATACGAGCAGTACTTC.

V gene TRBV6-1 combines with J gene TRBJ2-7; 11 bases are shared with TRBD2. Germline CDR1 and CDR2: MNHNS and SASEGT. The CDR3 loop spans 13 amino acids. V shed 10 bases and J 3 bases; nucleotides not matched to a gene: 5. The CDR3 DNA is TGTGCCACCACGACTAGCGGGATCTACGAGCAGTACTTC. This translates into CATTTSGIYEQYF.

In this sample, this clonotype turned up a few times. This chain uses TRBV24-1 with TRBJ2-5; no reliable D call. Germline values: CDR1 KGHDR, CDR2 SFDVKD. This CDR3 has 15 residues. Trimming removed 3 bases at V and 5 bases at J, with 15 bases between. CDR3 region: CATSDQTSPRETQYF. As DNA, the CDR3 is TGTGCCACCAGTGATCAGACGTCCCCTCGGGAGACCCAGTACTTC.

This rearrangement joins TRBV24-1 to TRBJ2-2, with 7 bases matching TRBD1. Looked up from germline, CDR1 is KGHDR and CDR2 is SFDVKD. This CDR3 comprises 17 residues. V dropped 2 bases and J dropped 2; count of bases not matched to a gene: 7. Written as DNA, the CDR3 is TGTGCCACCAGTGATTCTGAGGGGACAGCAAACACCGGGGAGCTGTTTTTT. Protein: CATSDSEGTANTGELFF.

By its share, this clonotype is large (0.1 to 1%). The V and J genes are TRBV20-1 and TRBJ2-1; 9 bases align to TRBD2. The germline CDR1 and CDR2 sequences are DFQATT and SNEGSKA (reference sequence). The CDR3 consists of 15 residues. Losses at the gene ends were 1 base for V and 3 bases for J; bases not matched to a gene: 4. In nucleotides, the CDR3 is TGCAGTGCTAGAGTCGTAGCGGGAGACTACAATGAGCAGTTCTTC. Amino acid sequence: CSARVVAGDYNEQFF.